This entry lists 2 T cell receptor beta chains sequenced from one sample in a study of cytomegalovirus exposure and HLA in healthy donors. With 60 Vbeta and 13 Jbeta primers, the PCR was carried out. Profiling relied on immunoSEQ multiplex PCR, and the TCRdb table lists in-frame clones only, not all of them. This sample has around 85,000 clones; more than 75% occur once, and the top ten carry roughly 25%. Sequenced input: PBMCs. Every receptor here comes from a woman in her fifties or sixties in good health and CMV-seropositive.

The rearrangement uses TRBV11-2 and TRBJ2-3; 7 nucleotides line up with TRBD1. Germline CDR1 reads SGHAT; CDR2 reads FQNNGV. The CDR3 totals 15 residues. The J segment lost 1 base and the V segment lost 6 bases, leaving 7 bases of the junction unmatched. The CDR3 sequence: CASRTGPAGTDTQYF. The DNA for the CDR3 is TGTGCCAGCAGGACAGGGCCAGCCGGCACAGATACGCAGTATTTT.

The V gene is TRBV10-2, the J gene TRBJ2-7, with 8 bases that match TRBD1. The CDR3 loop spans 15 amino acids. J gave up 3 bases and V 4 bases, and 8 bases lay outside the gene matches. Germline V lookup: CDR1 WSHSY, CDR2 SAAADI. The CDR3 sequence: CASSGPGQGFYEQYF. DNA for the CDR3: TGCGCCAGCAGTGGTCCAGGACAGGGTTTCTACGAGCAGTACTTC.